What follows describes a single T cell receptor beta chain. The antigen remains unidentified. The sample belongs to a study of CD8+CD57+ T cells in acquired aplastic anemia. General study findings and limits: Patients had around 30 CD8+ CDR3 sequences in common with controls (the shared set).

The study profiled TCR beta VDJ and CDR3 using genomic DNA as template. TCRdb fed the reads into MiXCR, producing one record per CDR3 protein. The top ten clones hold 13% of a sample with more than 150,000 distinct CDR3 sequences, 48% of them seen once. Patients chosen for sequencing had CD8+CD57+ cells that had expanded, as shown by flow cytometry. Each patient had severe acquired aplastic anemia. The CDR3 totals 11 residues. V lost 4 bases and J 8 bases, leaving 9 bases between the germline ends. CDR1 is SGHRS, CDR2 YFSETQ, per germline. Sequenced input: sorted CD4+, CD8+, or CD8+CD57+ T cells (not recorded which) from PBMCs. This TCR was recovered from a human donor with aplastic anemia. The rearrangement links TRBV5-1 to TRBJ1-1; maybe TRBD1 (6 bases). CDR3: CASSIGQEAFF. The CDR3 nucleotides are TGCGCCAGCAGCATAGGACAGGAAGCTTTCTTT.